Presented here are 24 T cell receptor beta chains from one specimen sequenced in a study of tumor-infiltrating lymphocytes in primary liver carcinoma. Co-extracted RNA and DNA came from approximately 20-30 mg of unsorted bulk tissue. Synthesis of TCR beta cDNA was carried out from 450 to 650 ng total RNA with a constant-region primer. Employing slightly modified ARM-PCR, three nested multiplex PCR rounds were run, and these gave rise to the TCR beta libraries. Researchers ran the first two PCR rounds for around 10 cycles each with TRBV1-TRBV30 forward primers and a C-beta reverse primer. Each CDR3 protein is one row after TCRdb ran MiXCR on the multiplex PCR reads. The data show 25,000 to 35,000 distinct CDR3 sequences, with 76% seen just once and 36% held by the top ten. Material: liver tumor tissue from sampling region 5. The subset was: tumor region T5, tumor centre. The origin of the receptors is a man aged 35-49 years with primary liver carcinoma and hepatitis B virus infection.

In regard to this clonotype: Because it lacks the conserved phenylalanine or tryptophan at the end, this CDR3 is likely a read error. This chain joins TRBV12-3 or TRBV12-4 and TRBJ2-1, with 12 bases identical to TRBD2. The CDR3 spans 16 residues. The CDR3 sequence is CGSSIGLAGSYNEQFS. The CDR3 DNA follows: TGTGGCAGCAGTATCGGACTAGCGGGGAGTTACAATGAGCAGTTCTCC.

A remark on this clonotype: At one of its ends the junction is not consistent with the germline gene, which may arise from a read error. The chain uses TRBV12-3 or TRBV12-4 and TRBJ2-4, with TRBD1 as a possible D gene (5 bases). The CDR3 runs 18 residues. CDR3 protein: CASSLWGEADIAKNIQCF. CDR3 sequence (DNA): TGCGCCAGCAGTTTATGGGGTGAGGCGGACATAGCCAAAAACATTCAGTGCTTC.

With regard to this clonotype: The germline gene is not matched at one end of the junction; a read error may be the cause. The rearrangement uses TRBV6-1 and TRBJ2-7; the D is unclear. The CDR3 contains 12 residues. CDR1 and CDR2 (germline): MNHNS, SASEGT. In DNA form, the CDR3 reads TGTGCCAGCAGACTAATAACCTACGAGCAATACTTC. Encoded protein: CASRLITYEQYF.

To note about this clonotype: At one end, the junction sequence differs from germline, possibly due to a read error. V usage is TRBV11-2 and J usage is TRBJ2-7; 7 nucleotides align to TRBD1. The germline V gene has CDR1 SGHAT and CDR2 FQNNGV. The CDR3 is 16 amino acids. CDR3 coding DNA: TGCGCCAGCAGCCTTTATCAGGCAGGGGGTCGCTACGAACAGTACTTC. It codes for CASSLYQAGGRYEQYF.

This clonotype appeared a few times. J is TRBJ2-1 and V is TRBV6-1; 7 bases agree with TRBD2. V was pared by 7 bases and J by 9 bases, with 15 bases of the junction left unmatched. CDR1 and CDR2 from the germline V gene are MNHNS and SASEGT. CDR3 length equals 15 residues. CDR3 residues: CASTRAGDRGSEQFF. The CDR3 coding sequence is TGTGCCAGCACCCGGGCGGGGGATAGGGGTAGTGAGCAGTTCTTC.

As concerns this clonotype: Given the absence of the conserved phenylalanine or tryptophan at the CDR3 end, a read error is likely. The chain couples TRBV11-2 to TRBJ2-3; 8 bases agree with TRBD2. With V trimmed by 6 bases and J by 1 base, 6 bases remained unmatched. This CDR3 comprises 15 residues. Germline CDR1 SGHAT, CDR2 FQNNGV. In nucleotides, the CDR3 is TGTGCCAGCAGGACCGGGACTAGTGGCACAGATACGCAGTATTTG. As protein: CASRTGTSGTDTQYL.

Turning to this clonotype: A read error is likely, as this CDR3 ends without the conserved phenylalanine or tryptophan. The gene calls are TRBV29-1 and TRBJ1-1, with D perhaps matching TRBD1 (6 bases). Germline V gene data show CDR1 as SQVTM and CDR2 as ANQGSEA. The CDR3 has 14 amino acids. CDR3 DNA: TGCAGCGTTGTAGTGACAGGAATGAAGACTGAAGCTTTCATT. Its translation: CSVVVTGMKTEAFI.

Remarks on this clonotype: Mismatch with germline at one junction end may stem from a read error. J is TRBJ2-1 and V is TRBV29-1; D could derive from TRBD1 or TRBD2 (6 bases each). Per germline, CDR1 SQVTM and CDR2 ANQGSEA. The CDR3 sequence is 13 residues long. The CDR3 loop is CSVEETGDNKQFF. DNA for the CDR3: TGCAGCGTTGAAGAAACGGGGGACAATAAGCAGTTCTTC.

The chain has TRBV12-3 or TRBV12-4 and TRBJ1-6; D might be TRBD1 (5 bases). CDR3 length: 14 amino acids. Trimming stripped 6 bases from V and 12 bases from J, with 18 bases between. CDR3 DNA sequence: TGTGCCAGCAGCCTGTGGCAGGGTGAGGGACCCCTCCACTTT. This sequence encodes CASSLWQGEGPLHF.

As concerns this clonotype: This could be a read error, since a much larger clone is one nucleotide away. The V call is TRBV5-1, the J call TRBJ1-1; 7 bases map to TRBD1. Germline lookup yields CDR1 SGHRS and CDR2 YFSETQ. This CDR3 has 15 amino acids. Germline trimming cut 4 bases from V and 3 bases from J; bases unmatched to any gene: 9. CDR3 coding DNA: TGCGCCAGCAGCGGAATAGGGGGCGGCGACACTGAAGCTTTCTTT. Translated: CASSGIGGGDTEAFF. Using reference TRBV5-1 and TRBJ1-1 for the parts outside the CDR3, the full variable domain is KAGVTQTPRYLIKTRGQQVTLSCSPISGHRSVSWYQQTPGQGLQFLFEYFSETQRNKGNFPGRFSGRQFSNSRSEMNVSTLELGDSALYLCASSGIGGGDTEAFFGQGTRLTVV.

This clonotype was recorded only once. The chain couples TRBV6-2 or TRBV6-3 to TRBJ2-2; perhaps TRBD2 as D (5 bases). Trimming shortened V by 9 bases and J by 7 bases, and 15 bases separated the two germline ends. Germline V gene sequence: CDR1 MNHEY, CDR2 SVGEGT. The CDR3 is 13 amino acids. CDR3 sequence: CASSPQSGGELFF. The CDR3 region has the DNA TGTGCCAGTAGTCCGCAGAGCGGCGGGGAGCTGTTTTTT.

The chain is built from TRBV7-9 and TRBJ1-3; D not resolved. The CDR3 covers 15 residues. Trimming stripped 3 bases from V and 5 bases from J, with 14 bases between. Per germline, CDR1 SEHNR and CDR2 FQNEAQ (reference sequence). CDR3 sequence reads: CASSFGRGGRNTIYF. The CDR3 bases are TGTGCCAGCAGCTTTGGTAGAGGCGGGCGAAACACCATATATTTT. Complete variable domain (other parts from reference TRBV7-9 and TRBJ1-3): DTGVSQNPRHKITKRGQNVTFRCDPISEHNRLYWYRQTLGQGPEFLTYFQNEAQLEKSRLLSDRFSAERPKGSFSTLEIQRTEQGDSAMYLCASSFGRGGRNTIYFGEGSWLTVV.

Comment on this clonotype: A much larger clone sits a single nucleotide away, making a read error possible. V gene TRBV5-5 combines with J gene TRBJ2-5; tentative D call: TRBD2 (5 bases). CDR1 is SGHKS, CDR2 YYEKEE, per germline (reference sequence). CDR3 size: 15 residues. This CDR3 reads CASSLESGPRETQCF. CDR3 bases: TGTGCCAGCAGCTTGGAATCAGGCCCTAGGGAGACCCAGTGCTTC.

Concerning this clonotype itself: An end of the junction does not agree with germline; a read error may underlie this. V usage is TRBV12-3 or TRBV12-4 and J usage is TRBJ2-5; TRBD2 aligns across 8 bases. This CDR3 has 18 amino acids. The CDR3 spells CACSFKKDQRERQEIQYF. The CDR3 DNA sequence: TGTGCCTGCAGTTTTAAAAAGGACCAGCGGGAGAGGCAGGAGATCCAGTACTTC.

This clonotype was counted a single time. One junction end disagrees with the germline gene, perhaps due to a read error. The chain recombines TRBV4-2 with TRBJ2-7, with 13 bases lining up with TRBD2. CDR3 size: 18 residues. CDR1 is LGHNA and CDR2 is YNFKEQ in the germline V gene. The DNA of the CDR3 is TGTGCCAGCAGTCGAAAACCGGAACTAGCGGGAGGGCCACACGAGCAATACTTC. Amino acids: CASSRKPELAGGPHEQYF.

Comments on this clonotype: Its ends do not fully match the called genes, so a read error is possible. The chain combines TRBV28 with TRBJ2-7, with 11 positions matching TRBD1. This CDR3 is built from 14 residues. CDR1 is MDHEN and CDR2 is SYDVKM in the germline V gene. The CDR3: CTSIRTGGSYVQYF. The CDR3 bases are TGCACCAGCATCCGGACAGGGGGCTCCTACGTGCAGTACTTC.

With regard to this clonotype: Germline and junction disagree at one end, which may indicate a read error. This chain links TRBV12-3 or TRBV12-4 with TRBJ1-5, with TRBD1 as a possible D gene (6 bases). This CDR3 region has 16 residues. CDR3 region: CASSSRTEGINQPQHF. In DNA, the CDR3 is TGTGCTAGCAGTTCGAGGACAGAGGGTATCAATCAGCCCCAGCATTTT.

Of note for this clonotype: The junction departs from the called germline gene at one end, perhaps through a read error. The gene calls are TRBV6-6 and TRBJ2-7; D may be TRBD2 (5 bases). This CDR3 has 15 amino acids. Germline loops: CDR1 MNHNY, CDR2 SVGAGI (reference sequence). This chain's CDR3 is CASSHDTYGNYKQYF. CDR3 DNA sequence: TGTGCCAGTAGTCACGATACCTACGGGAACTACAAGCAGTACTTC.

Points on this clonotype: The CDR3 does not close with the conserved phenylalanine or tryptophan, likely indicating a read error. The gene calls are TRBV14 and TRBJ1-1; D remains unclear. This CDR3 comprises 14 residues. Germline CDR1 reads SGHDN; CDR2 reads FVKESK. Trimming cost V 2 bases and J 10 bases, with 17 bases left between them. The CDR3 is CASSQMGAPLAAFI. DNA of the CDR3: TGTGCCAGCAGCCAAATGGGAGCGCCCCTGGCAGCTTTCATT.

As regards this clonotype: A much larger clone lies one base from this, so it may be a read error. The CDR3 DNA follows: TGTGCCAGCAGCTCTAGTCACGTCGGATACAATGAGCAGTTCTTC. Translation: CASSSSHVGYNEQFF. The rearrangement joins TRBV11-2 to TRBJ2-1; D not certain. This CDR3 region has 15 residues. Germline V gene sequence: CDR1 SGHAT, CDR2 FQNNGV. V lost 4 bases to trimming and J lost 4 bases, with 14 bases between them. Drawing the rest from reference TRBV11-2 and TRBJ2-1, the complete variable domain is EAGVAQSPRYKIIEKRQSVAFWCNPISGHATLYWYQQILGQGPKLLIQFQNNGVVDDSQLPKDRFSAERLKGVDSTLKIQPAKLEDSAVYLCASSSSHVGYNEQFFGPGTRLTVL.

This clonotype was found many times. The chain employs TRBV28 and TRBJ2-2; 8 nucleotides line up with TRBD1. CDR1 and CDR2 (germline): MDHEN, SYDVKM. The junction had 7 bases not matched to a gene; V was cut back by 6 bases and J by 4 bases. The CDR3 runs 15 residues. The CDR3 DNA follows: TGTGCCAGCAGCCCTCTAGACAGGGGCACCGGGGAGCTGTTTTTT. The encoded protein is CASSPLDRGTGELFF.

With respect to this clonotype: The missing conserved phenylalanine or tryptophan at the end of this CDR3 makes a read error likely. The chain employs TRBV11-2 and TRBJ2-5; D is undetermined. The CDR3 consists of 14 residues. The V gene's germline CDR1 is SGHAT and CDR2 FQNNGV. DNA of the CDR3: TGTGACAGCAACCCCCGCCGCCTGACCTACGGGCAGTACTAC. Residues: CDSNPRRLTYGQYY.

The chain recombines TRBV6-1 with TRBJ2-6, with unresolved D. Germline V lookup: CDR1 MNHNS, CDR2 SASEGT. Between the trimmed V and J ends, which lost 1 base and 5 bases, there was a span of 15 bases. CDR3 length equals 17 residues. CDR3 loop: CASSEGPASGRANVLTF. The CDR3, as DNA: TGTGCCAGCAGTGAAGGACCGGCCTCGGGCAGGGCCAACGTCCTGACTTTC.

By share, this clonotype counts as medium-sized (0.01 to 0.1%). This sequence joins TRBV28 and TRBJ2-5; TRBD1 might be the D (6 bases). V was trimmed by 3 bases and J by 7 bases, leaving 15 bases between them. Germline V gives CDR1 MDHEN, CDR2 SYDVKM. The CDR3 contains 14 residues. CDR3 protein: CASSFFDRRGTQYF. The CDR3 DNA follows: TGTGCCAGCAGTTTCTTTGACAGGCGCGGGACCCAGTACTTC.